This TCR beta chain was sequenced during a study of regulatory T cells in long-lasting Graves disease (dated by TCRdb to the early 2020s). For the study in its entirety: Patients with newly diagnosed Graves' disease had been on antithyroid drugs for under 3 months. The study took place in China and was registered as a clinical trial. Patients with persistent Graves' disease were compared with patients with newly diagnosed Graves' disease using TCR sequencing and RNA sequencing of peripheral blood. A total of about 35 samples underwent TCR sequencing, from around 13 patients with persistent Graves' disease and some 20 patients with newly diagnosed Graves' disease.

General findings and caveats noted by the study authors: Persistent disease showed preferential use of TRBV28, TRBJ1-2 and TRBJ2-5, whereas newly diagnosed disease favored TRBV20-1 and TRBJ2-1. Compared with newly diagnosed patients, persistent Graves' disease patients had lower TCR Shannon entropy and fewer highly expanded clones, which suggests clonal expansion. The authors noted that the small sample size was a limitation that may lower accuracy. Persistent patients shared more public clonotypes among themselves (around 2,500) than newly diagnosed patients did (nearly 1,000). The study examined only peripheral blood because the primary lesion, thyroid tissue, could not be accessed. Sequencing and analysis were limited to the TCR beta chain.

The library was produced with multiplex PCR. The sequencer was an Illumina HiSeq 4000. iRepertoire HTBI primers and Arm-PCR amplification of CDR3 regions were used to construct TCR beta libraries. Before sequencing, the PCR products went through gel purification. As for how the authors treated the data: Across samples, around 62 TRBV and 13 to 15 TRBJ segments were identified and used for gene usage analysis of CDR3 amino acid clonotypes. COPE and FqMerger were used to merge filtered high-quality paired reads into contigs. Contigs were aligned with BLAST to IMGT TRBV, TRBD and TRBJ reference genes, and CDR3 was defined per IMGT. Clonotypes above 0.1% frequency were classified as highly expanded clones. Shannon entropy was used to measure repertoire diversity, and the Gini coefficient was used to measure V-J evenness. A clonotype was considered public if more than one individual shared it. TCRdb handled the public reads itself, with Q25 trimming in fastp and clone calling in MiXCR, and kept productive beta chains. Rows with one shared CDR3 protein collapse into an entry with the most common genes and DNA. The V and J calls were not made by the authors but by TCRdb's processing. The sample includes 580,000 or so distinct CDR3 sequences, with 15% to 20% observed a single time. The top ten constitute 12% of the sample.

Taken with the paper, the label for time point translates to: newly diagnosed GD, antithyroid drugs for less than 3 months. RNA was extracted from PBMCs in TRIzol for both TCR sequencing and RNA sequencing. The diagnosis of Graves' disease was made according to American Thyroid Association guidelines. Patients for the study were recruited at an endocrinology department in Xi'an, China. Each patient gave about 10 milliliters of peripheral blood, collected in an EDTA anticoagulant tube. Ficoll Paque Plus density gradient separation was used to isolate PBMCs, and no further T cell sorting was done. An Agilent 2100 Bioanalyzer and agarose gel were used to check RNA quality, and a NanoDrop 2000 was used to measure RNA concentration. Spanning cysteine to phenylalanine, the CDR3 consists of 11 amino acids. The only DNA kept is the CDR3, 33 bases in frame from the first base. For CDR1 and CDR2, the germline V gene (reference sequence) lists LGHDT and YNNKEL. Trimming at the junction amounts to 1 base on V and 12 bases on J, and the germline ends lie 6 bases apart.

This clonotype has ten or more counts. What antigen it recognizes has not been identified. The input lacks base qualities; no much larger clone sits a single base away. This sample was also put to use in a study of T cells in Graves' hyperthyroidism and ophthalmopathy. Reported in the second study: A patient counted as having stable Graves' hyperthyroidism if no progression to ophthalmopathy occurred over 18 months of follow-up. The hyperthyroidism patients were between 18 and 65 years old and newly diagnosed, with a disease duration of less than 2 months. Patients with uncontrolled infections, other autoimmune diseases, pregnancy or lactation were excluded. Diagnoses were based on clinical symptoms, serum thyroxine and TRAb, thyroid ultrasound and orbital computed tomography. The first round of RT-PCR for the TCR CDR3 was performed with the HTBI primer set and the Qiagen OneStep RT-PCR kit. Most expanded thyroid clonotypes (frequency above 0.001) were also detected in blood, a finding suggesting that blood repertoires may reflect thyroid immune responses. A model built on a 13 V-J signature distinguished ophthalmopathy from stable hyperthyroidism, reaching 87.88% sensitivity and 81.08% specificity in cross-validation and 80%/75% in testing. During validation, the model predicted progression to ophthalmopathy a median of roughly six months ahead of onset, with more than 60% sensitivity and 72% to 80% specificity. A discovery cohort of about 95 patients, about 40 with Graves' ophthalmopathy and under 60 with stable Graves' hyperthyroidism, was used to find distinguishing TCR V-J signatures. Prospective prediction of ophthalmopathy was tested in an independent validation cohort of 18 to 20 hyperthyroidism patients and some 17 patients who later progressed to ophthalmopathy. The approximately 95 discovery patients were divided at random into training and test sets in a 7:3 ratio. In addition, the study compared T-cell repertoires in thyroid tissue and in blood from roughly 6 Graves' hyperthyroidism patients. Once sampling was done, hyperthyroidism patients were given methimazole at a starting dose of 30 mg daily, whereas ophthalmopathy patients were given high-dose intravenous methylprednisolone. A second multiplex PCR round built the libraries, followed by size selection and purification. Sequencing of the libraries was done on an Illumina HiSeq2000 using paired-end 100 bp reads. Raw data were processed with SOAPnuke, discarding reads with adapters, uncalled bases, mean Phred below 15, or no exact constant-primer or identifier match. COPE v1.2.5 was used to merge the high-quality paired reads, and each unique nucleotide sequence was defined as a clonotype. MiTCR v1.1 was used to align the clonotypes against IMGT TRBV, TRBD and TRBJ reference segments. The analysis included only V-J combinations with a frequency above 0.0001, which together covered roughly 99% of the repertoires. A TCS score was defined as the ratio of F50 (clonal expansion) to E x V (chaos), with BLOSUM62-based TCRdist applied between CDR3 peptides within each V-J. Welch's t-statistics and random forest reduced around 520 V-J features to 13, which were used in a naive Bayes classifier (R e1071). Sample size was not statistically predetermined, and blinding of investigators to group allocation was not performed. The paper reports TCR Vbeta CDR3 sequencing of approximately 140 peripheral blood samples: 43 ophthalmopathy, under 80 hyperthyroidism and 17 progressor patients.

The specimen was peripheral blood mononuclear cells (PBMCs), collected at new diagnosis, from a patient treated with antithyroid drugs. This clonotype originated in a man aged 18 to 30 with Graves disease. Donor details come from another sample of the same person, matched by shared clones. The rearrangement combines TRBV3-1 with TRBJ1-4; the D segment cannot be called with confidence. The DNA sequence follows: TGTGCCAGCAGCCAAGTTAAAGAACTGTTTTTT. It is translated as CASSQVKELFF.